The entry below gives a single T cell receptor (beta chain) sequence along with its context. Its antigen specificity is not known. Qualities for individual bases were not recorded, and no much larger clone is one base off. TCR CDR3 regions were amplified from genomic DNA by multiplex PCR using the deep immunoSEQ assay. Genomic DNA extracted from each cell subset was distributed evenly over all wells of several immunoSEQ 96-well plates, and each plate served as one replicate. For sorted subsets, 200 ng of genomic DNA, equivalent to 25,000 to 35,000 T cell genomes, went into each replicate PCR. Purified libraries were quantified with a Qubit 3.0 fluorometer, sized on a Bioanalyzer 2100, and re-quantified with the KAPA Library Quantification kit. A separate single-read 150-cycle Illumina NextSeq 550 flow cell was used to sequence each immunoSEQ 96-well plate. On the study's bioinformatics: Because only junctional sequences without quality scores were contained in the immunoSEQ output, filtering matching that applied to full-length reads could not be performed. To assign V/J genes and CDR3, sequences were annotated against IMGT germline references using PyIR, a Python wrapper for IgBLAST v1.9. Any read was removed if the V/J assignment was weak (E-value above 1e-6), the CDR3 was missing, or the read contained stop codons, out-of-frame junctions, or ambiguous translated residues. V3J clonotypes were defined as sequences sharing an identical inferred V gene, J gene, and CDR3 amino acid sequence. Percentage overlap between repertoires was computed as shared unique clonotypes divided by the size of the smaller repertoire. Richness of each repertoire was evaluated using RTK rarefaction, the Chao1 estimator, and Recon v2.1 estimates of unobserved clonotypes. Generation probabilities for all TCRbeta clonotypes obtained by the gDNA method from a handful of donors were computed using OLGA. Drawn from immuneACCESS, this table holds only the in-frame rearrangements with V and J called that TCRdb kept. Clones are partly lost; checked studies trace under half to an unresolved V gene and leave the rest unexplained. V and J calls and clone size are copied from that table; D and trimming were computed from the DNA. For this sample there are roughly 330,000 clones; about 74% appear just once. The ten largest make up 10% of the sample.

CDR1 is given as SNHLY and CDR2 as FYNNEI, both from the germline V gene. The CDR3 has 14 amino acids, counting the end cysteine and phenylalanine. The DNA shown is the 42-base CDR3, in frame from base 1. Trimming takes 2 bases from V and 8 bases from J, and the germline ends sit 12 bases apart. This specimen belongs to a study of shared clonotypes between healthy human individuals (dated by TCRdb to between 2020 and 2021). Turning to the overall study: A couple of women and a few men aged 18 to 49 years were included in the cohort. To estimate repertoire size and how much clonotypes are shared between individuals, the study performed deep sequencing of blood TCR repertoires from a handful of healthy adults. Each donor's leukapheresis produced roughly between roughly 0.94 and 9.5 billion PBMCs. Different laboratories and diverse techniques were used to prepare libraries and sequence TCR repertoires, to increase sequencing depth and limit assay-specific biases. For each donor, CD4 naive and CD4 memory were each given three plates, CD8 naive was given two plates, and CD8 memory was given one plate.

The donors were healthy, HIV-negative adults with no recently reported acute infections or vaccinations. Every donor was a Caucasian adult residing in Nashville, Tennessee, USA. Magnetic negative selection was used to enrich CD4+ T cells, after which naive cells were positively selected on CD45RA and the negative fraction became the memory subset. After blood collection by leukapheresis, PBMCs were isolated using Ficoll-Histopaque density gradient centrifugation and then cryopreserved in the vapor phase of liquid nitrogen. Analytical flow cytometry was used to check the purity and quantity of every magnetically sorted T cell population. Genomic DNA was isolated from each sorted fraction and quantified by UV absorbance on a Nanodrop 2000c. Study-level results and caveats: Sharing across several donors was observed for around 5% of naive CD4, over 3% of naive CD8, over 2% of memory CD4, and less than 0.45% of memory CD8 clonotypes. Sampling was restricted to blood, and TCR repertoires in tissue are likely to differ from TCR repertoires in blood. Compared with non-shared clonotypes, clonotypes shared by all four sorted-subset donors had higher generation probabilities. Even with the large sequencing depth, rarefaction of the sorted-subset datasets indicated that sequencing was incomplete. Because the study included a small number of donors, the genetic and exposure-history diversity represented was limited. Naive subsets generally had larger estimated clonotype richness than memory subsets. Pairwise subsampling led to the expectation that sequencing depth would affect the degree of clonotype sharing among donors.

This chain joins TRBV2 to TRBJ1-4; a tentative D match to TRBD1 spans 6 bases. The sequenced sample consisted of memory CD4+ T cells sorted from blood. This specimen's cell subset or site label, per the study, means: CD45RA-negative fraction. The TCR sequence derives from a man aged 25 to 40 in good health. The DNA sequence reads TGTGCCAGCAGTGAACACAGGGTTGGCGAAAAACTGTTTTTT. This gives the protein CASSEHRVGEKLFF.